This T cell receptor (beta chain) derives from a study of cytotoxic CD8 clonotypes in ibrutinib-treated CLL. On this clone: Its antigen is unknown.

Study-wide findings and caveats: Public clonotypes (which were uncommon) either contracted or remained stable on treatment.

This CDR3 contains 15 residues. J gave up 2 bases and V 4 bases, and 6 bases lay outside the gene matches. CDR1 SGHRS and CDR2 YFSETQ come from the germline V gene. Using immunoSEQ multiplex PCR, the repertoire was profiled, and TCRdb retains in-frame clones only, with some absent. The sample contains a few hundred thousand clones, roughly 67% of which appear only once. Here the sequenced sample was PBMCs, taken after 36 months of ibrutinib treatment. This chain connects TRBV5-1 to TRBJ1-2, with 9 bases lining up with TRBD1. This clonotype originated in a human donor with chronic lymphocytic leukemia. The CDR3 coding sequence is TGCGCCAGCAGCCCCCTGGACAGGGGAAACTATGGCTACACCTTC. This sequence encodes CASSPLDRGNYGYTF.